This is a list of T cell receptor beta chains from one sample in a study of blood T cell repertoires in COVID-19. Repertoires were generated with immunoSEQ multiplex PCR, while TCRdb's copy carries only in-frame clones and drops some. The sample lists roughly 34,000 clones, about 88% occurring once. The sample was peripheral blood. The receptors stem from a woman older than 75 with active or convalescent COVID-19. Both conserved end residues are part of each CDR3. A D gene is named only where the DNA matches it firmly. Clone size is given for some rows only: seen once, a few or many times, or a class if the clone is expanded.

TRBD2 NA TRBJ2-3 TRBV5-1 CASSRAGDTQYF TGCGCCAGCAGCCGAGCGGGGGATACGCAGTATTTT
TRBD1 once TRBJ1-5 TRBV7-8 CASSLGFAQGGRQPQHF TGTGCCAGCAGCTTAGGGTTTGCGCAGGGGGGAAGACAGCCCCAGCATTTT
TRBD1 NA TRBJ2-2 TRBV6-1 CASSDNTGVNKELFF TGTGCCAGCAGTGATAATACAGGGGTAAATAAGGAGCTGTTTTTT
TRBD2 NA TRBJ2-3 TRBV20-1 CSASVGLGLYF TGCAGTGCTAGTGTCGGACTAGGCCTATATTTT
NA NA TRBJ1-2 TRBV25-1 CAPHRRVGYTF TGTGCCCCACACAGGAGGGTTGGCTACACCTTC
TRBD1 NA TRBJ1-5 TRBV6-5 CASTPGTGNFQPQHF TGTGCCAGCACTCCCGGGACAGGCAACTTTCAGCCCCAGCATTTT
NA NA TRBJ1-1 TRBV12-3/TRBV12-4 CASSLQLDSSAFF TGTGCCAGCAGTCTCCAATTAGACAGTTCGGCTTTCTTT
NA NA TRBJ1-5 TRBV20-1 CSASEGHRDQPQHF TGCAGTGCTAGTGAGGGGCACAGAGATCAGCCCCAGCATTTT
TRBD1 NA TRBJ2-1 TRBV5-1 CASSSAGTGYNEQFF TGCGCCAGCAGCTCCGCCGGGACAGGGTACAATGAGCAGTTCTTC
NA NA TRBJ1-5 TRBV10-3 CAISAGAGSLNQPQHF TGTGCCATCAGTGCAGGTGCGGGGTCTCTCAATCAGCCCCAGCATTTT
TRBD2 NA TRBJ2-1 TRBV9 CASSNRLASPINEQFF TGTGCCAGCAGCAACCGACTAGCGAGTCCTATCAATGAGCAGTTCTTC
TRBD1 NA TRBJ2-1 TRBV6-6 CASSPGTGTYNEQFF TGTGCCAGCAGCCCCGGGACAGGGACCTACAATGAGCAGTTCTTC
TRBD1 NA TRBJ1-4 TRBV6-6 CASRWGQINEKLFF TGTGCCAGCAGGTGGGGACAGATTAATGAAAAACTGTTTTTT
TRBD1 NA TRBJ1-1 TRBV7-9 CASKGAMPEAFF TGTGCCAGCAAGGGGGCGATGCCTGAAGCTTTCTTT
TRBD2 NA TRBJ2-5 TRBV6-6 CASSDRVAGALETQYF TGTGCCAGCAGCGACAGGGTAGCGGGGGCACTAGAGACCCAGTACTTC
NA NA TRBJ1-3 TRBV29-1 CSGRESSGNTIYF TGCAGCGGGAGGGAAAGCTCTGGAAACACCATATATTTT
TRBD1 NA TRBJ2-2 TRBV5-1 CASSLTTGAPGELFF TGCGCCAGCAGCTTGACTACAGGGGCCCCCGGGGAGCTGTTTTTT
TRBD1 medium-sized TRBJ2-5 TRBV5-1 CASSPASDRGPQETQYF TGCGCCAGCAGCCCTGCCTCGGACAGGGGTCCCCAAGAGACCCAGTACTTC
NA NA TRBJ2-3 TRBV7-9 CASSEQGPDTQYF TGTGCCAGCAGCGAACAGGGCCCAGATACGCAGTATTTT
TRBD2 NA TRBJ2-7 TRBV4-2 CASSQALAGGNLGYEQYF TGTGCCAGCAGCCAAGCGCTAGCGGGGGGTAATTTAGGCTACGAGCAGTACTTC
TRBD1 once TRBJ1-4 TRBV18 CASSPQTGGGEKLFF TGTGCCAGCTCACCGCAGACAGGGGGCGGTGAAAAACTGTTTTTT
TRBD1 few TRBJ2-7 TRBV14 CASSQDWTGYYEQYF TGTGCCAGCAGCCAAGATTGGACAGGGTACTACGAGCAGTACTTC
TRBD2 few TRBJ2-1 TRBV7-6 CASSLAASGGFAYNEQFF TGTGCCAGCAGCTTAGCGGCTAGCGGGGGGTTCGCCTACAATGAGCAGTTCTTC
NA NA TRBJ1-3 TRBV5-1 CASSLAGTPGNTIYF TGCGCCAGCAGCTTGGCTGGGACACCTGGAAACACCATATATTTT
NA once TRBJ1-6 TRBV11-2 CASSPAGSMRNSPLHF TGTGCCAGCAGCCCTGCAGGGTCTATGCGCAATTCACCCCTCCACTTT
TRBD2 NA TRBJ2-3 TRBV2 CASRELAGGHIGDTQYF TGTGCCAGCAGGGAACTAGCGGGGGGGCATATTGGAGATACGCAGTATTTT
NA NA TRBJ1-6 TRBV6-5 CASTPGGSYNSPLHF TGTGCCAGCACTCCCGGTGGCTCCTATAATTCACCCCTCCACTTT
TRBD1 NA TRBJ1-5 TRBV3-1/TRBV3-2 CASSQEGQLRPQHF TGTGCCAGCAGCCAAGAGGGACAGCTCAGGCCCCAGCATTTT
TRBD2 NA TRBJ2-7 TRBV10-3 CAISDVGTSGGSSYEQYF TGTGCCATCAGTGATGTGGGGACTAGCGGGGGGAGCTCCTACGAGCAGTACTTC
NA NA TRBJ2-1 TRBV6-5 CASSYQIAGRFF TGTGCCAGCAGTTACCAAATTGCAGGTCGGTTCTTC
NA NA TRBJ1-3 TRBV7-6 CASSLEQSSGNTIYF TGTGCCAGCAGCTTAGAACAATCGTCTGGAAACACCATATATTTT
TRBD1 NA TRBJ2-2 TRBV5-1 CASSLAPQGSTNTGELFF TGCGCCAGCAGCTTGGCCCCACAGGGGTCAACGAACACCGGGGAGCTGTTTTTT
NA NA TRBJ1-1 TRBV5-1 CASSLGAGTYTEAFF TGCGCCAGCAGCTTGGGGGCAGGTACTTACACTGAAGCTTTCTTT
TRBD1 NA TRBJ1-1 TRBV5-6 CASSLGDRGRVAFF TGTGCCAGCAGCTTGGGAGACAGGGGGCGTGTAGCTTTCTTT
TRBD2 NA TRBJ2-7 TRBV5-1 CASSLARTSGGYYEQYF TGCGCCAGCAGCTTGGCGCGAACTAGCGGGGGGTACTACGAGCAGTACTTC
NA NA TRBJ1-2 TRBV2 CASSEQVNYGYTF TGTGCCAGCAGTGAACAGGTTAACTATGGCTACACCTTC
TRBD1 NA TRBJ1-2 TRBV4-1 CASSQDWTGGAGGYTF TGCGCCAGCAGCCAAGATTGGACAGGGGGCGCGGGAGGCTACACCTTC
NA once TRBJ2-7 TRBV11-2 CASSLFNGGGAVYEQYF TGTGCCAGCAGCTTATTTAACGGCGGGGGCGCGGTGTACGAGCAGTACTTC
NA NA TRBJ1-2 TRBV12-5 CASGSGQYYGYTF TGTGCTAGTGGATCTGGACAGTACTATGGCTACACCTTC
NA NA TRBJ2-3 TRBV5-1 CASSLPGGSTDTQYF TGCGCCAGCAGCTTACCCGGGGGTAGCACAGATACGCAGTATTTT
NA NA TRBJ2-7 TRBV10-1 CASNLTSGQGYYEQYF TGCGCCAGCAACTTAACCTCGGGACAAGGCTACTACGAGCAGTACTTC
NA NA TRBJ2-3 TRBV9 CASSVVNGGSSDTQYF TGTGCCAGCAGCGTAGTAAACGGGGGTTCTTCCGATACGCAGTATTTT
NA NA TRBJ1-4 TRBV6-5 CASSQAATNEKLFF TGTGCCAGCAGTCAGGCCGCAACTAATGAAAAACTGTTTTTT
TRBD1 NA TRBJ2-7 TRBV19 CASRPGQGAKSSYEQYF TGTGCCAGTAGACCGGGACAGGGGGCAAAGAGTTCCTACGAGCAGTACTTC
TRBD1 NA TRBJ1-2 TRBV7-2 CASSPRISDRANYGYTF TGTGCCAGCAGCCCTCGTATCTCGGACAGGGCGAACTATGGCTACACCTTC
NA NA TRBJ2-1 TRBV10-1 CASSEGQRPEQFF TGCGCCAGCAGTGAGGGACAGCGTCCTGAGCAGTTCTTC
NA NA TRBJ2-7 TRBV18 CASSLRVIDSYEQYF TGTGCCAGCTCACTCAGGGTGATAGACTCCTACGAGCAGTACTTC
NA NA TRBJ2-3 TRBV7-9 CASSLSGWGTDTQYF TGTGCCAGCAGCTTGAGCGGATGGGGCACAGATACGCAGTATTTT
TRBD1 NA TRBJ1-1 TRBV2 CASSDWGQVVDAFF TGTGCCAGCAGTGATTGGGGACAGGTTGTTGATGCTTTCTTT
TRBD2 NA TRBJ2-7 TRBV6-5 CASRYGLADEQYF TGTGCCAGCCGTTATGGACTAGCGGACGAGCAGTACTTC
NA NA TRBJ1-1 TRBV4-2 CASSQSRQYGAEAFF TGTGCCAGCAGCCAAAGTCGTCAGTACGGGGCTGAAGCTTTCTTT
NA NA TRBJ2-7 TRBV11-2 CASSFSPGLAKSSYEQYF TGTGCCAGCAGCTTCTCCCCGGGGCTAGCGAAGAGCTCCTACGAGCAGTACTTC
NA once TRBJ1-5 TRBV5-6 CASSLRLASNQPQHF TGTGCCAGCAGCTTACGGCTAGCTAGCAATCAGCCCCAGCATTTT
NA NA TRBJ2-1 TRBV12-3/TRBV12-4 CASRKQGLHEQFF TGTGCCAGCAGAAAACAGGGCCTCCATGAGCAGTTCTTC
TRBD2 NA TRBJ2-2 TRBV7-8 CASSTSGNTGELFF TGTGCCAGCAGCACTAGCGGGAACACCGGGGAGCTGTTTTTT